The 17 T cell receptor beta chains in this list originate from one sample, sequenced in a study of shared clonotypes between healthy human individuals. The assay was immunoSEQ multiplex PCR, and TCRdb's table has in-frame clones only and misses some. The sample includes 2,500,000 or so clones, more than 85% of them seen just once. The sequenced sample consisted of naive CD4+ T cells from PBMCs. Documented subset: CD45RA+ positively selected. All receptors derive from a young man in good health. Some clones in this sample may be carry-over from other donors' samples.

CDR3 protein: CASSISVAWLANYGYTF. The CDR3 nucleotides are TGTGCCAGTAGTATTTCGGTGGCATGGTTAGCTAACTATGGCTACACCTTC. V and J are TRBV19 and TRBJ1-2, with D unclear. The CDR3 has 17 amino acids. CDR1 and CDR2 from the germline V gene are LNHDA and SQIVND (reference sequence). V shed 3 bases and J shed 0 bases, with 17 bases lying between them.

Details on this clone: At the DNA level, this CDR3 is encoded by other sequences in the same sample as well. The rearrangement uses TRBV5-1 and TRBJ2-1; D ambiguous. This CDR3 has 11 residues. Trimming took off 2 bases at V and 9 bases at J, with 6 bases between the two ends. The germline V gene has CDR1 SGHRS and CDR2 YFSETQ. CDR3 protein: CASSLSSEQFF. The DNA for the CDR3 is TGCGCCAGCAGCTTATCAAGTGAGCAGTTCTTC.

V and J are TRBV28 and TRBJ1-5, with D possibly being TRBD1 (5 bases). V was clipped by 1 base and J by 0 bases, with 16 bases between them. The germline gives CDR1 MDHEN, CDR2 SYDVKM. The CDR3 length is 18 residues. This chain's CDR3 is CASSLLGRELYSNQPQHF. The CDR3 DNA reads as TGTGCCAGCAGTTTATTAGGCAGGGAATTATATAGCAATCAGCCCCAGCATTTT.

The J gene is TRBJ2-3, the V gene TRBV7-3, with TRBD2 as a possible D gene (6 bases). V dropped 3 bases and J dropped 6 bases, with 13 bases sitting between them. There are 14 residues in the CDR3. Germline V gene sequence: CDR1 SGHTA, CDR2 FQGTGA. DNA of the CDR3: TGTGCCAGCAGCTTTTCAGGAGGGTCCGATACGCAGTATTTT. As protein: CASSFSGGSDTQYF.

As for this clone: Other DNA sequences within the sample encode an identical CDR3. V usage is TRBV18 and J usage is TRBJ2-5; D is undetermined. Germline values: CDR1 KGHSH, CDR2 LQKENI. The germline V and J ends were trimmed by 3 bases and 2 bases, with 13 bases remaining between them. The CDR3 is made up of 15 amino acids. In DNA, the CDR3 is TGTGCCAGCTCACCGCCAGCTGGGCGGCAAGAGACCCAGTACTTC. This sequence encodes CASSPPAGRQETQYF.

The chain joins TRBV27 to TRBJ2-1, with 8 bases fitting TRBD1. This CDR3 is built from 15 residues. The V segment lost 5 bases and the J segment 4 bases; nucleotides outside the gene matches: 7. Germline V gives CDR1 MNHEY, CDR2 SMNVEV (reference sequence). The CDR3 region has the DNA TGTGCCAGCAGTAACGCAGGGGGCCCTTACAATGAGCAGTTCTTC. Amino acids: CASSNAGGPYNEQFF.

The CDR3 region is CASSYSTGRSGYTF. The CDR3 DNA is TGTGCCAGCAGTTACTCGACTGGGCGGTCTGGCTACACCTTC. This sequence joins TRBV6-6 and TRBJ1-2; no firm D call. The germline gives CDR1 MNHNY, CDR2 SVGAGI (reference sequence). The length of the CDR3 is 14 residues. Between the trimmed V and J ends, which lost 0 bases and 7 bases, there was a span of 12 bases.

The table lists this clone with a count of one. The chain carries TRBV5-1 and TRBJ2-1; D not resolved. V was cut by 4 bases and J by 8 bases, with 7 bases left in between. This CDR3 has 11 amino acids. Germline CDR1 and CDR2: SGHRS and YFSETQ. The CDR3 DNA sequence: TGCGCCAGCAGCGCGGCGTATGAGCAGTTCTTC. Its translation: CASSAAYEQFF.

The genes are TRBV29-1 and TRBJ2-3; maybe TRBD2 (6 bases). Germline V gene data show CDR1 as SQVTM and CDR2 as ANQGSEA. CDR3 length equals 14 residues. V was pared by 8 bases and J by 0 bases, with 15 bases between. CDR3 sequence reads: CSSPGLGSTDTQYF. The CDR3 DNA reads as TGCAGCTCACCGGGACTCGGTAGCACAGATACGCAGTATTTT.

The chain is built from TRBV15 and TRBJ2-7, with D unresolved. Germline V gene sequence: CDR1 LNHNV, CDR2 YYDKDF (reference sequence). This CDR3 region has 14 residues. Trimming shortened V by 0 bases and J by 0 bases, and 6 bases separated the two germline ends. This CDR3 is CATSRDLFSYEQYF. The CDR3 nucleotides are TGTGCCACCAGCAGAGATTTATTCTCCTACGAGCAGTACTTC.

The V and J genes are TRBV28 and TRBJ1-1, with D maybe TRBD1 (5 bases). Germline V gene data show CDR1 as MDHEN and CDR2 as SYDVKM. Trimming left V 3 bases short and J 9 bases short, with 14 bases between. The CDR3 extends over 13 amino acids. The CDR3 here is CASSFATTEKAFF. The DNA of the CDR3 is TGTGCCAGCAGTTTTGCGACGACAGAAAAAGCTTTCTTT.

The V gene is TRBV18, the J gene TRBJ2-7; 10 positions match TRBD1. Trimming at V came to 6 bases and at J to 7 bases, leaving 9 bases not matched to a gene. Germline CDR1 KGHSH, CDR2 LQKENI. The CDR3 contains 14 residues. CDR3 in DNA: TGTGCCAGCTCGCAGGGACAGGGGTTCCGAGAGCAGTACTTC. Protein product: CASSQGQGFREQYF. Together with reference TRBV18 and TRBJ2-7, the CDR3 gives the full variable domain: NAGVMQNPRHLVRRRGQEARLRCSPMKGHSHVYWYRQLPEEGLKFMVYLQKENIIDESGMPKERFSAEFPKEGPSILRIQQVVRGDSAAYFCASSQGQGFREQYFGPGTRLTVT.

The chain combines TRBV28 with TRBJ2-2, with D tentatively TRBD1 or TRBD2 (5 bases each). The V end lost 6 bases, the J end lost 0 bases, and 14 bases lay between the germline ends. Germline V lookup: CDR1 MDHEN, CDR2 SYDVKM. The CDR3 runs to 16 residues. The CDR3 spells CASRNSGRANTGELFF. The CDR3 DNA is TGTGCCAGCAGGAACTCGGGACGGGCGAACACCGGGGAGCTGTTTTTT.

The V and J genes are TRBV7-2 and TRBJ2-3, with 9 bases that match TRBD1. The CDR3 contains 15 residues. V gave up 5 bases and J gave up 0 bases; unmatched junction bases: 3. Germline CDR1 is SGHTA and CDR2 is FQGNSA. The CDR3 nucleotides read TGTGCCAGCAGCCCCGGACAGGGGAGCACAGATACGCAGTATTTT. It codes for CASSPGQGSTDTQYF.

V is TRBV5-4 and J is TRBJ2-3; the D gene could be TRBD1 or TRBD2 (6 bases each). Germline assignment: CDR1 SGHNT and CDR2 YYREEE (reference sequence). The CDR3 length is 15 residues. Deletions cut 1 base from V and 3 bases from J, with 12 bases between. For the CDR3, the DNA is TGTGCCAGCAGCTTGAGGAGGGGGGATACAGATACGCAGTATTTT. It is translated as CASSLRRGDTDTQYF.

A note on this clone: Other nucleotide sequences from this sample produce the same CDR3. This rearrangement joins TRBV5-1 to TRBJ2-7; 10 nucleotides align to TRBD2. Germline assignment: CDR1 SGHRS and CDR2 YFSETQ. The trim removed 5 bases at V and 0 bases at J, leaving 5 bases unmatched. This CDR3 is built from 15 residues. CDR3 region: CASSYGLADSYEQYF. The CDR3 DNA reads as TGCGCCAGCAGTTACGGACTAGCGGACTCCTACGAGCAGTACTTC.

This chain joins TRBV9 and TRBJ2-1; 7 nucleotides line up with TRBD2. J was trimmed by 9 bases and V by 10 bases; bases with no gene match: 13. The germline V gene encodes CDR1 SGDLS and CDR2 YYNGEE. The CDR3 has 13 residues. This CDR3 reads CASSGWREGEQFF. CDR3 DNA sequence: TGTGCCTCCTCCGGGTGGAGGGAGGGTGAGCAGTTCTTC.